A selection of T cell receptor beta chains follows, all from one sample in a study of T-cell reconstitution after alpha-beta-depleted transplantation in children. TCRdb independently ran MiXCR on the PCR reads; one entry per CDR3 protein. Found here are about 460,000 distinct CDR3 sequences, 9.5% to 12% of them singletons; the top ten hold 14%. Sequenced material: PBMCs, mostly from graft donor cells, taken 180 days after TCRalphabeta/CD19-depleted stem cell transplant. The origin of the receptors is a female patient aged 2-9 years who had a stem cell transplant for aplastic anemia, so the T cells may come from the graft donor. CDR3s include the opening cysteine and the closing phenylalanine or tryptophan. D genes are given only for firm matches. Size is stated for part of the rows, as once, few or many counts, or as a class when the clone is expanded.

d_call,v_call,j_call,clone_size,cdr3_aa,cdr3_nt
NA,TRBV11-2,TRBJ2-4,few,CASSSRDIQYF,TGTGCCAGCAGCTCCAGGGACATTCAGTACTTC
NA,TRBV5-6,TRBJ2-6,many,CASSLYLYSGANVLTF,TGTGCCAGCAGCTTGTACCTCTACTCTGGGGCCAACGTCCTGACTTTC
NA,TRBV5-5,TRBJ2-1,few,CASSLRAERSYNEQFF,TGTGCCAGCAGCTTGAGGGCGGAGCGCTCCTACAATGAGCAGTTCTTC
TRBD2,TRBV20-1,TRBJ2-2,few,CSARDLASGANTGELFF,TGCAGTGCTAGAGATTTGGCTAGCGGAGCTAACACCGGGGAGCTGTTTTTT
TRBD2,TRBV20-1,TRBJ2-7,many,CSAKGLAEYEQYF,TGCAGTGCTAAAGGACTAGCGGAATACGAGCAGTACTTC
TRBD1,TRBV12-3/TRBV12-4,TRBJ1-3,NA,CASSLGSTGDSGNTIYF,TGTGCCAGCAGTTTAGGTAGTACAGGGGATTCTGGAAACACCATATATTTT
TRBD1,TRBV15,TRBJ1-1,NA,CATSPGIRGPTEAFF,TGTGCCACCAGCCCCGGAATAAGGGGGCCGACTGAAGCTTTCTTT
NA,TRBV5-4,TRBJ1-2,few,CASRLGEGYYGYTF,TGTGCCAGCAGATTGGGGGAAGGGTACTATGGCTACACCTTC
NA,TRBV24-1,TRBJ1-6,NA,CATSDPGSPLHF,TGTGCCACCAGTGATCCGGGGTCACCCCTCCACTTT
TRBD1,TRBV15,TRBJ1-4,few,CATSRDRTTSNEKLFF,TGTGCCACCAGCAGGGACAGGACTACATCTAATGAAAAACTGTTTTTT
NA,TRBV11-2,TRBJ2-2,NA,CASRPFRGATGELFF,TGTGCCAGCAGACCCTTCCGGGGAGCAACCGGGGAGCTGTTTTTT
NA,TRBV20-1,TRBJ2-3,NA,CSASGPGDTQYF,TGCAGTGCTAGCGGACCGGGTGATACGCAGTATTTT
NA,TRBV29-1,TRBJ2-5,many,CSVVGATVEETQYF,TGCAGCGTTGTGGGGGCGACAGTCGAAGAGACCCAGTACTTC
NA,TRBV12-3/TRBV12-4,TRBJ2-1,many,CASSLVGALYNEQFF,TGTGCCAGCAGTTTAGTGGGCGCCCTCTACAATGAGCAGTTCTTC
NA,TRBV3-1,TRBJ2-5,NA,CASSQASAEDRRETQYF,TGTGCCAGCAGCCAAGCATCGGCGGAGGATAGGAGGGAGACCCAGTACTTC
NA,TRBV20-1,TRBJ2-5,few,CSARDGKQETQYF,TGCAGTGCTAGAGATGGCAAACAAGAGACCCAGTACTTC
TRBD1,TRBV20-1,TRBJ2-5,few,CSAKDRAWETQYF,TGCAGTGCTAAGGACAGGGCTTGGGAGACCCAGTACTTC
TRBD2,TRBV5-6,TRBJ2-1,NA,CASSSLAGGWYEQFF,TGTGCCAGCAGCTCCTTGGCGGGGGGGTGGTATGAGCAGTTCTTC
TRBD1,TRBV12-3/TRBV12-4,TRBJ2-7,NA,CASRRDRGGEQYF,TGTGCCAGCAGGAGGGACAGGGGGGGAGAGCAGTACTTC
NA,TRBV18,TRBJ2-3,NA,CASSPGASDTQYF,TGTGCCAGCTCACCAGGGGCCTCAGATACGCAGTATTTT
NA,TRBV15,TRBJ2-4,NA,CATSGRTALAKNIQYF,TGTGCCACCAGCGGACGGACGGCTCTAGCCAAAAACATTCAGTACTTC
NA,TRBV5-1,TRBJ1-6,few,CASSLGIVRARADSPLHF,TGCGCCAGCAGCTTGGGAATTGTCAGAGCCAGGGCCGACTCACCCCTCCACTTT
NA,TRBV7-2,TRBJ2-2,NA,CASSLASGLALGGELFF,TGTGCCAGCAGCTTAGCGAGTGGTCTCGCTCTTGGCGGGGAGCTGTTTTTT
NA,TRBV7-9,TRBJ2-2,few,CASSNLGDTGELFF,TGTGCCAGCAGCAACCTCGGGGACACCGGGGAGCTGTTTTTT
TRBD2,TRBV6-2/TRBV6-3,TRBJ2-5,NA,CASRLAVQETQYF,TGTGCCAGTCGTCTAGCGGTCCAAGAGACCCAGTACTTC